This T cell receptor beta chain was identified during a study of T-cell memory formation after mild COVID-19. Study details: Largely donor-specific TCR clusters were found.

The CDR3 is 16 amino acids. Germline V gene lookup returns CDR1 SGHRS and CDR2 YFSETQ. V was clipped by 0 bases and J by 5 bases; unmatched bases: 8. TCR alpha and TCR beta cDNA libraries carrying sample barcodes and UMIs came from 5'RACE with constant-segment primers. Each CDR3 protein gets one entry after TCRdb re-called the 5' RACE reads with MiXCR. This repertoire shows about 610,000 distinct CDR3 sequences, 17% found once; its top ten account for roughly 8%. This clonotype has a handful of counts. Its antigen is not identified. Study outcomes and limitations: A balance of CD4 and CD8 characterized clones contracting day 15 to 85, whereas later expanders leaned CD4+. Several responding clones turned up in pre-infection memory, indicating that cross-reactive memory may have taken part.

The V and J genes are TRBV5-1 and TRBJ2-7; 10 bases map to TRBD1. The specimen sequenced was PBMCs or a T cell subset sorted from them (not recorded which). The TCR comes from an adult woman who had mild COVID-19 (a few samples of this study predate the infection). Cell type and time point are not known. CDR3 in amino acids: CASSLVGTGVSDEQYF. The CDR3 DNA follows: TGCGCCAGCAGCTTGGTAGGGACAGGGGTTAGCGACGAGCAGTACTTC.